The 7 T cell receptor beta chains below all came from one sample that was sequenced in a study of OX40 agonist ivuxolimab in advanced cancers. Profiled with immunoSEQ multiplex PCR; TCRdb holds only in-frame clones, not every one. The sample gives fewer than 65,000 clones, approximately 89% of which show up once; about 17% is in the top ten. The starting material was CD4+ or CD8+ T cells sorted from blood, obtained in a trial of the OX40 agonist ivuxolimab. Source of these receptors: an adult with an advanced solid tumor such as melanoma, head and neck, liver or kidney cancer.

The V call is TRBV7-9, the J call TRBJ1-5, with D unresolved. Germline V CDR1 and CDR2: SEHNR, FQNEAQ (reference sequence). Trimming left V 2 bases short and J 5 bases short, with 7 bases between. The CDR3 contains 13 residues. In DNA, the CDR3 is TGTGCCAGCAGCTTATACGTTGATCAGCCCCAGCATTTT. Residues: CASSLYVDQPQHF.

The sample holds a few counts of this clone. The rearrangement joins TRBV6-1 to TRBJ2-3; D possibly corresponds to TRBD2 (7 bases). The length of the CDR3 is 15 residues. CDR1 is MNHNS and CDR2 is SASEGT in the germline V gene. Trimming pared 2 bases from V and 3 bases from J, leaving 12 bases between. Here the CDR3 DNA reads TGTGCCAGCAGTGAATGGAGGGGGGGGACAGATACGCAGTATTTT. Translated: CASSEWRGGTDTQYF.

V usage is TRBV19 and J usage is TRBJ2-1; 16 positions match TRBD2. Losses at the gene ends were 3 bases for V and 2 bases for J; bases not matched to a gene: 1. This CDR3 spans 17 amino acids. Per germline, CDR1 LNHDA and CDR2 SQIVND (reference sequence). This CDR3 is CASSIGTSGGAYNEQFF. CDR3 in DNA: TGTGCCAGTAGTATCGGGACTAGCGGGGGGGCCTACAATGAGCAGTTCTTC.

The CDR3 bases are TGTGCCACCAGCGCCCCCCCGTCCGGGGAGCTGTTTTTT. Translating gives CATSAPPSGELFF. V and J are TRBV15 and TRBJ2-2; D gene ambiguous. CDR1 and CDR2 (germline): LNHNV, YYDKDF (reference sequence). This CDR3 is built from 13 residues. V was clipped by 5 bases and J by 6 bases, with 10 bases between them.

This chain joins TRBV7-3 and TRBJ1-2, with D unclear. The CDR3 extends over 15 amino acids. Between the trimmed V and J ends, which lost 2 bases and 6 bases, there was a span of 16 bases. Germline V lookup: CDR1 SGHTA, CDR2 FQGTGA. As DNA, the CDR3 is TGTGCCAGCAGCTTAGAGACGCGTACGCTCCATGGCTACACCTTC. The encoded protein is CASSLETRTLHGYTF.

Here the CDR3 DNA reads TGTGCCAGTACAACCGGGACAGGGCCCCCTGAAGCTTTCTTT. As protein: CASTTGTGPPEAFF. V usage is TRBV19 and J usage is TRBJ1-1, with TRBD1 matching over 9 bases. V gave up 7 bases and J gave up 6 bases; unmatched junction bases: 9. Looked up from germline, CDR1 is LNHDA and CDR2 is SQIVND (reference sequence). The CDR3 length is 14 residues.

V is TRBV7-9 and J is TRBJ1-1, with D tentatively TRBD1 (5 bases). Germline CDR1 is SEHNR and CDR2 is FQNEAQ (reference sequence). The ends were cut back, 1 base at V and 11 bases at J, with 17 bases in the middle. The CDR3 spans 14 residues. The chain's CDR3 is CASSLVDRAGKAFF. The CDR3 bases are TGTGCCAGCAGCTTAGTAGACAGAGCGGGCAAGGCTTTCTTT. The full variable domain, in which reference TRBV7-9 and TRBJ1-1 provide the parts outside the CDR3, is DTGVSQNPRHKITKRGQNVTFRCDPISEHNRLYWYRQTLGQGPEFLTYFQNEAQLEKSRLLSDRFSAERPKGSFSTLEIQRTEQGDSAMYLCASSLVDRAGKAFFGQGTRLTVV.